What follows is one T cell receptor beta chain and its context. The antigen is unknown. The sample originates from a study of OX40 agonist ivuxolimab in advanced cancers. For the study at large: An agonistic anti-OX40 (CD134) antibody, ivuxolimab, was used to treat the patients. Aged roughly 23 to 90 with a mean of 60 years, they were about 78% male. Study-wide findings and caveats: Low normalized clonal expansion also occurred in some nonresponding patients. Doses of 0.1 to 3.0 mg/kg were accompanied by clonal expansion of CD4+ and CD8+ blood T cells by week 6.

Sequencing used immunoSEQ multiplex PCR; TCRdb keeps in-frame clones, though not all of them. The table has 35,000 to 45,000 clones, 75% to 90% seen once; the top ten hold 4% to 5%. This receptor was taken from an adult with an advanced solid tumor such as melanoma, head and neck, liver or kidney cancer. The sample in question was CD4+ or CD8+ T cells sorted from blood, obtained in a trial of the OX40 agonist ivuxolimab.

Here the CDR3 reads CASSLEGGTQETQYF. The CDR3 DNA sequence: TGTGCCAGCAGCTTAGAGGGAGGGACCCAAGAGACCCAGTACTTC. The genes are TRBV11-3 and TRBJ2-5, with 7 nucleotides matching TRBD2. The CDR3 extends over 15 amino acids. With 0 bases clipped from V and 1 base from J, the junction kept 2 bases outside the gene matches. Germline V lookup: CDR1 SGHNT, CDR2 YENEEA.